This TCR beta chain is drawn from a study of blood T cells in healthy people across ages. There are 15 residues in the CDR3. Germline CDR1 and CDR2: MNHEY and SVGAGI. The count of this clonotype is one. Germline is not matched at one junction end, which may reflect a read error. Next came a second PCR, run for about 7 to 12 cycles, which used a sample-barcoded 5' primer along with a J-beta primer mix. One entry per CDR3 protein results from TCRdb running MiXCR on the 5' RACE reads. This table has about 1.4 million distinct CDR3 sequences, around 55% appearing once. This TCR came from a man between 18 and 29 years old in good health. The chain links TRBV6-5 to TRBJ2-5; D is possibly TRBD2 (5 bases). Sequencing was carried out using blood. In DNA form, the CDR3 reads TGTGCCAGCAGTTACTCGATAGTAGCGAGAGAGGCCCAGTACTTC. Translation gives CASSYSIVAREAQYF.